This TCR beta chain was observed in a study of post-analysis software for immune sequencing data (dated by TCRdb to the mid-2010s). Background on the whole study: Relapsing-remitting, secondary progressive and progressive-relapsing multiple sclerosis were recorded as disease courses, and subtype annotation was lacking for some patients. A subset of samples was prepared in parallel using single-end sample barcoding, then pooled and co-amplified after Illumina adapter ligation. The patient repertoires were compared against approximately ten previously published healthy control repertoires obtained from donors aged roughly 6 to 26 years. Study-wide findings and limitations: Normalized Chao1 diversity was significantly lower in multiple sclerosis patients than controls, suggesting substantial peripheral T-cell clonal expansion. Significantly higher frequencies in patients than in controls were found for about five TRBV segments, including TRBV5-6, TRBV5-1 and TRBV20-1. Direct clustering with F measure showed strong co-clustering of samples prepared in the same batch, prompting a batch-effect correction. The multiple sclerosis patient group was slightly younger than the control group.

To demonstrate the VDJtools post-analysis software, TCR beta repertoires were profiled from the peripheral blood of more than ten young patients with multiple sclerosis. Multiple sclerosis patients were children and adolescents aged about 6 to 15 years. A note on this clonotype: Its specific antigen is unknown. Within one base of it there is no much larger clone, and no base qualities were kept.

The germline V gene (reference sequence) yields DFQATT for CDR1 and SNEGSKA for CDR2. Trimming takes 0 bases from V and 2 bases from J, and the germline ends sit 10 bases apart. From the cysteine up to the phenylalanine, the CDR3 has a length of 14 residues. This entry keeps only the CDR3 DNA: 42 bases, framed from base 1. The method was PCR. Sequencing was carried out with an Illumina HiSeq 2500. Unique molecular identifiers were incorporated into TCR beta cDNA libraries to reduce PCR and sequencing biases. Some 500,000 cDNA molecules were obtained for every 1 to 10 million input T cells, so each molecule roughly corresponded to one T cell. The patient libraries were prepared and sequenced using the same protocol as the earlier healthy control dataset. Within a given batch, samples were prepared together, multiplexed and sequenced on the same HiSeq lane. The authors' pipeline ran thus. Raw barcoded reads were processed with MIGEC, and single-read molecular identifier groups were discarded before consensus assembly and CDR3 extraction. VDJtools was used for post-analysis of the clonotype tables, with diversity normalized by down-sampling every dataset to the smallest sample size. To correct batch-related cross-sample contamination, repertoire overlap clustering matched CDR3 amino acid sequences but not nucleotide sequences. TCRdb trimmed public reads at Q25 via fastp, called clones via MiXCR and kept in-frame beta chains. Rows are unified per CDR3 protein, each entry keeping the most common DNA and genes. These V and J calls are TCRdb output, not the study's own analysis. Across this sample there are hundreds of thousands of distinct CDR3 sequences, with approximately 60% seen only once. Around 11% of the sample goes to the ten largest clones.

The source material was blood. The TCR was taken from a girl aged 2 to 10 with multiple sclerosis. The chain is made from TRBV20-1 and TRBJ1-2; the D gene lacks a confident call. The nucleotides read TGCAGTGCTAGAGACCCCTTGAACAACTATGGCTACACCTTC. Its protein reads: CSARDPLNNYGYTF.